This entry lists 8 T cell receptor beta chains sequenced from one sample in a study of T cells in Graves' hyperthyroidism and ophthalmopathy. RNA transcripts served as the template for amplifying TCR beta CDR3 regions. When the TCR CDR3 underwent first-round RT-PCR, the HTBI primer set was used. Each CDR3 protein gets one entry after TCRdb re-called the multiplex PCR reads with MiXCR. The sample lists roughly 250,000 distinct CDR3 sequences, 20% to 25% seen once, with approximately 60% in the top ten. The source material was blood. The receptors were gathered from a man younger than 40 with Graves' ophthalmopathy.

This clonotype was observed many times. The chain employs TRBV11-3 and TRBJ2-5; D not certain. Per the germline V gene, CDR1 is SGHNT and CDR2 is YENEEA. There are 13 residues in the CDR3. The ends were cut back, 5 bases at V and 7 bases at J, with 14 bases in the middle. CDR3 region: CASSADIMGTQYF. In DNA, the CDR3 is TGTGCCAGCAGCGCAGACATTATGGGGACCCAGTACTTC. The whole variable domain, filled in from reference TRBV11-3 and TRBJ2-5, reads EAGVVQSPRYKIIEKKQPVAFWCNPISGHNTLYWYLQNLGQGPELLIRYENEEAVDDSQLPKDRFSAERLKGVDSTLKIQPAELGDSAVYLCASSADIMGTQYFGPGTRLLVL.

This clonotype has at least ten counts. The chain recombines TRBV7-9 with TRBJ2-1, with 12 bases lining up with TRBD2. V trimming: 6 bases; J trimming: 8 bases; junction bases outside the gene matches: 8. Germline V gene data show CDR1 as SEHNR and CDR2 as FQNEAQ (reference sequence). There are 15 residues in the CDR3. The CDR3 reads CASRGGLAGSHEQFF. In nucleotides, the CDR3 is TGTGCCAGCAGGGGGGGACTAGCGGGTTCCCATGAGCAGTTCTTC.

The DNA for the CDR3 is TGCAGCGTTGGGAGGACATATGAAGCTTTCTTT. This codes for CSVGRTYEAFF. The chain carries TRBV29-1 and TRBJ1-1, with D perhaps TRBD1 (5 bases). The CDR3 has 11 amino acids. Germline-derived CDR1 and CDR2 are SQVTM and ANQGSEA. Trimming removed 4 bases from V and 7 bases from J, with 10 bases in between.

The chain employs TRBV5-6 and TRBJ2-2; a possible D gene is TRBD2 (6 bases). CDR1 is SGHDT, CDR2 YYEEEE, per germline. This CDR3 is built from 15 residues. The V and J ends lost 3 bases and 6 bases respectively, with 15 bases between them. CDR3 sequence reads: CASSSGLRRSGELFF. The CDR3 nucleotides read TGTGCCAGCAGCTCGGGACTCAGGAGGTCCGGGGAGCTGTTTTTT.

The rearrangement joins TRBV15 to TRBJ1-1, with a possible D match to TRBD1 (5 bases). The CDR3 contains 13 residues. Germline V gene lookup returns CDR1 LNHNV and CDR2 YYDKDF (reference sequence). Trimming shortened V by 0 bases and J by 8 bases, and 10 bases separated the two germline ends. The CDR3 is CATSRDPGREAFF. Written as DNA, the CDR3 is TGTGCCACCAGCAGAGATCCAGGGCGCGAAGCTTTCTTT. The entire variable domain, with the rest obtained from reference TRBV15 and TRBJ1-1, is as follows: DAMVIQNPRYQVTQFGKPVTLSCSQTLNHNVMYWYQQKSSQAPKLLFHYYDKDFNNEADTPDNFQSRRPNTSFCFLDIRSPGLGDTAMYLCATSRDPGREAFFGQGTRLTVV.

This clonotype was counted many times. The chain recombines TRBV3-1 with TRBJ1-1; TRBD1 matches 8 bases. Per the germline V gene, CDR1 is LGHDT and CDR2 is YNNKEL (reference sequence). Losses at the gene ends were 1 base for V and 6 bases for J; bases not matched to a gene: 1. This CDR3 has 13 residues. This CDR3 reads CASSQVQGAEAFF. As DNA, the CDR3 is TGTGCCAGCAGCCAAGTACAGGGGGCTGAAGCTTTCTTT.

This clonotype has a count of ten or more. The gene calls are TRBV12-3 or TRBV12-4 and TRBJ2-1; D might be TRBD1 (5 bases). The CDR3 sequence is 17 residues long. Trimming removed 6 bases at V and 4 bases at J, with 22 bases between. CDR3 DNA sequence: TGTGCCAGCAGGTTTGGTGGGGCGCGCGTACGTTACAATGAGCAGTTCTTC. It is translated as CASRFGGARVRYNEQFF.

In this sample, this clonotype turned up many times. J is TRBJ2-7 and V is TRBV3-1, with D possibly TRBD2 on 5 matching bases. Trimming left V 1 base short and J 2 bases short, with 12 bases between. This CDR3 comprises 15 residues. Germline loops: CDR1 LGHDT, CDR2 YNNKEL (reference sequence). CDR3 nucleotide sequence: TGTGCCAGCAGCCAAGGGTTGGCTAGCACCTACGAGCAGTACTTC. It codes for CASSQGLASTYEQYF.